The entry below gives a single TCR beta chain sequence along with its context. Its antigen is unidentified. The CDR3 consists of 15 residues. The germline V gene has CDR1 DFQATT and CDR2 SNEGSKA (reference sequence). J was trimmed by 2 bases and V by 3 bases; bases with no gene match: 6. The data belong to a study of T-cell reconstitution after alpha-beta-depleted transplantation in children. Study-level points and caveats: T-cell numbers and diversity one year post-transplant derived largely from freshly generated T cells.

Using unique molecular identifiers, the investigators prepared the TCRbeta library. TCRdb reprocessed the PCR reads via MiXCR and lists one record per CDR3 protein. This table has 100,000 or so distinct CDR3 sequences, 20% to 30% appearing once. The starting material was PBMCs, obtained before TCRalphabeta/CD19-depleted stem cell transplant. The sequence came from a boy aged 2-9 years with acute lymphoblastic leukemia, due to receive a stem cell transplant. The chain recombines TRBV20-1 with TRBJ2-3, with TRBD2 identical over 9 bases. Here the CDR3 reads CSASRLAGNTDTQYF. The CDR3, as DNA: TGCAGTGCTAGTCGCCTAGCGGGGAACACAGATACGCAGTATTTT.